This entry lists 19 T cell receptor beta chains sequenced from one sample in a study of blood T cell repertoires in COVID-19. Repertoires were generated with immunoSEQ multiplex PCR, while TCRdb's copy carries only in-frame clones and drops some. Altogether roughly 70,000 clones are present, around 92% being singletons, with the ten largest covering approximately 1.5%. The specimen sequenced was peripheral blood. These receptors all come from a man aged 60 to 69 with acute or convalescent COVID-19.

This clone came up once. The gene calls are TRBV5-1 and TRBJ1-1, with 7 bases identical to TRBD1. Germline V gene lookup returns CDR1 SGHRS and CDR2 YFSETQ. CDR3 size: 16 residues. J lost 2 bases, V lost 0 bases, and 7 bases had no gene match. CDR3 sequence: CASSLVTGAHNTEAFF. As DNA, the CDR3 is TGCGCCAGCAGCTTGGTAACAGGGGCCCATAACACTGAAGCTTTCTTT.

The chain couples TRBV6-6 to TRBJ2-3, with a tentative D call TRBD2 (6 bases). Germline CDR1 MNHNY, CDR2 SVGAGI (reference sequence). The CDR3 sequence is 16 residues long. The V end lost 6 bases, the J end lost 0 bases, and 16 bases lay between the germline ends. CDR3 nucleotide sequence: TGTGCCAGCAGCCTACCCGCCACTAGCAGCACAGATACGCAGTATTTT. Translating it yields CASSLPATSSTDTQYF.

Notes on this clone: Other DNA sequences in the sample encode the same CDR3. The chain is built from TRBV11-2 and TRBJ2-1; 7 bases align to TRBD2. The ends lost 0 bases at V and 1 base at J; junction bases unmatched: 0. This CDR3 is 15 amino acids long. Per germline, CDR1 SGHAT and CDR2 FQNNGV. The CDR3 DNA follows: TGTGCCAGCAGCTTAGAGGGAGGGTCCTACAATGAGCAGTTCTTC. This codes for CASSLEGGSYNEQFF.

V gene TRBV28 combines with J gene TRBJ1-4; D gene ambiguous. V shed 6 bases and J shed 7 bases, with 15 bases lying between them. This CDR3 comprises 14 residues. Germline V lookup: CDR1 MDHEN, CDR2 SYDVKM. CDR3 sequence (DNA): TGTGCCAGCAGCACATCCTTCTCCCCTGAAAAACTGTTTTTT. Residues: CASSTSFSPEKLFF.

This chain joins TRBV3-1 (or the pseudogene TRBV3-2) and TRBJ1-5; weak D call: TRBD1 (6 bases). The V gene's germline CDR1 is LGHDT and CDR2 YNNKEL (reference sequence). The CDR3 extends over 17 amino acids. Trimming took 3 bases from V and 4 from J, leaving 19 bases between them. As DNA, the CDR3 is TGTGCCAGCAGCCAGGGGGGGGGCGCCGGTGGAAATCAGCCCCAGCATTTT. It codes for CASSQGGGAGGNQPQHF.

In its sample, this clone was seen a few times. This chain joins TRBV19 and TRBJ1-1, with D tentatively TRBD1 (5 bases). Trimming took 7 bases from V and 5 from J, leaving 17 bases between them. From germline, CDR1 is LNHDA and CDR2 SQIVND (reference sequence). The length of the CDR3 is 14 residues. The CDR3 DNA sequence: TGTGCCAGTATTCTCCCCGGGGGAGCGACTGAAGCTTTCTTT. Encoded protein: CASILPGGATEAFF.

The chain joins TRBV6-5 to TRBJ1-2; 7 positions match TRBD1. Germline V CDR1 and CDR2: MNHEY, SVGAGI. V trimming: 4 bases; J trimming: 7 bases; junction bases outside the gene matches: 6. The CDR3 covers 13 residues. The CDR3 nucleotides are TGTGCCAGCAGTTCCAGGACAGGTCTTGGCTACACCTTC. Translated: CASSSRTGLGYTF.

This chain links TRBV7-8 with TRBJ1-2; D is ambiguous. Trimming pared 3 bases from V and 6 bases from J, leaving 14 bases between. Germline CDR1 SGHVS, CDR2 FQNEAQ. The CDR3 length is 14 residues. CDR3 amino acids: CASSFDAASNGYTF. Written as DNA, the CDR3 is TGTGCCAGCAGCTTCGATGCGGCGAGCAATGGCTACACCTTC.

The J gene is TRBJ1-1, the V gene TRBV10-3; TRBD1 matches at 7 bases. CDR3 length equals 13 residues. CDR1 and CDR2 (germline): ENHRY, SYGVKD. After removal of 4 bases from V and 5 bases from J, the junction contained 4 bases not matched to a gene. CDR3 bases: TGTGCCATCAGTGGGACAGGAAATACTGAAGCTTTCTTT. Its translation: CAISGTGNTEAFF.

V gene TRBV30 combines with J gene TRBJ1-1; D remains ambiguous. The CDR3 loop spans 12 amino acids. Germline V gene sequence: CDR1 GTSNPN, CDR2 SVGIG (reference sequence). Trimming pared 0 bases from V and 6 bases from J, leaving 8 bases between. CDR3 protein: CAWSVAHAEAFF. CDR3 DNA: TGTGCCTGGAGTGTAGCCCACGCTGAAGCTTTCTTT. Full variable domain (rest looked up from reference TRBV30 and TRBJ1-1): SQTIHQWPATLVQPVGSPLSLECTVEGTSNPNLYWYRQAAGRGLQLLFYSVGIGQISSEVPQNLSASRPQDRQFILSSKKLLLSDSGFYLCAWSVAHAEAFFGQGTRLTVV.

This sequence joins TRBV27 and TRBJ2-7; 7 nucleotides line up with TRBD1. Germline V gene lookup returns CDR1 MNHEY and CDR2 SMNVEV (reference sequence). V was clipped by 4 bases and J by 10 bases; unmatched bases: 10. The CDR3 covers 13 residues. The CDR3 bases are TGTGCCAGCAGTTGGGACGCCGGGACAGAACAGTACTTC. This codes for CASSWDAGTEQYF.

CDR3 sequence (DNA): TGTGCCAGTAGGCCGCGGGGGGCCCCCGGCAATCAGCCCCAGCATTTT. This encodes CASRPRGAPGNQPQHF. This rearrangement joins TRBV19 to TRBJ1-5; tentative D call: TRBD1 (6 bases). Germline V lookup: CDR1 LNHDA, CDR2 SQIVND (reference sequence). V shed 6 bases and J shed 2 bases, with 17 bases lying between them. The CDR3 is 16 residues long.

The chain has TRBV5-6 and TRBJ1-2; 7 nucleotides match TRBD1. The V segment lost 2 bases and the J segment 7 bases; nucleotides outside the gene matches: 5. This CDR3 comprises 13 residues. Germline V gene data show CDR1 as SGHDT and CDR2 as YYEEEE. CDR3 nucleotide sequence: TGTGCCAGCAGCTTATGGACAGGCGCTGGCTACACCTTC. It encodes CASSLWTGAGYTF.

The J gene is TRBJ2-1, the V gene TRBV6-2 or TRBV6-3; the match to TRBD2 covers 8 bases. The germline V gene has CDR1 MNHEY and CDR2 SVGEGT. This CDR3 contains 16 residues. The J segment lost 5 bases and the V segment lost 2 bases, leaving 8 bases of the junction unmatched. CDR3 sequence reads: CASSYTPKRGNNEQFF. The CDR3 region has the DNA TGTGCCAGCAGTTACACCCCGAAGCGGGGGAACAATGAGCAGTTCTTC.

The chain recombines TRBV24-1 with TRBJ2-5, with D possibly matching TRBD2 (6 bases). Trimming stripped 5 bases from V and 1 base from J, with 10 bases between. CDR3 length: 14 residues. From germline, CDR1 is KGHDR and CDR2 SFDVKD. The CDR3 loop is CATSAPGGQETQYF. The CDR3 nucleotides are TGTGCCACCAGTGCTCCCGGGGGCCAAGAGACCCAGTACTTC.

CDR3 sequence (DNA): TGCGCCAGCAGCTTGGGCCCCGACAGGTTGTTTGCGGAAGCTTTCTTT. The encoded protein is CASSLGPDRLFAEAFF. This sequence joins TRBV5-1 and TRBJ1-1; weak D call: TRBD1 (6 bases). The CDR3 totals 16 residues. V was trimmed by 0 bases and J by 8 bases, leaving 20 bases between them. Germline V CDR1 and CDR2: SGHRS, YFSETQ.

The chain uses TRBV5-1 and TRBJ1-1; no definite D call. With 4 bases removed from V and 7 bases from J, the gap between germline ends came to 11 bases. In germline, CDR1 is SGHRS, CDR2 YFSETQ. The CDR3 loop spans 12 amino acids. CDR3 in DNA: TGCGCCAGCAGCGCCTCAGGATTTGAAGCTTTCTTT. As protein: CASSASGFEAFF.

This clone has just a few counts. The chain has TRBV5-1 and TRBJ1-1; D is uncertain. Per germline, CDR1 SGHRS and CDR2 YFSETQ. This CDR3 has 18 amino acids. Trimming cost V 3 bases and J 0 bases, with 21 bases left between them. CDR3 protein: CASSSRPPEWQMNTEAFF. Written as DNA, the CDR3 is TGCGCCAGCAGCTCAAGGCCCCCGGAGTGGCAGATGAACACTGAAGCTTTCTTT.

The chain combines TRBV27 with TRBJ1-3; TRBD1 aligns across 8 bases. This CDR3 is built from 16 residues. CDR1 MNHEY and CDR2 SMNVEV come from the germline V gene (reference sequence). V was clipped by 5 bases and J by 2 bases; unmatched bases: 8. CDR3 in amino acids: CASSQGAGPPGNTIYF. CDR3 nucleotides: TGTGCCAGCAGTCAGGGGGCAGGACCTCCTGGAAACACCATATATTTT.